Listed here are 13 T cell receptor beta chains from one sample, sequenced in a study of T cell repertoires in aging, cancer and after chemotherapy. TRB rearrangements spanning V, D and J were amplified using mixed TRB-A/B primers. In TCRdb, the multiplex PCR reads were re-called with MiXCR into one record per CDR3 protein. The data contain 1,500 or so distinct CDR3 sequences, just under 55% of them singletons. Peripheral blood genomic DNA, not sorted cells or RNA, was the template. Sequenced: blood. These receptor sequences come from a human donor with a blood cancer.

The V and J genes are TRBV20-1 and TRBJ2-1; 8 nucleotides line up with TRBD2. Trimming at V came to 0 bases and at J to 2 bases, leaving 6 bases not matched to a gene. The CDR3 has 16 residues. Germline CDR1 reads DFQATT; CDR2 reads SNEGSKA (reference sequence). CDR3 coding DNA: TGCAGTGCTAGAGATCTGCGGGGGGTGCCCTACAATGAGCAGTTCTTC. Encoded protein: CSARDLRGVPYNEQFF.

The gene calls are TRBV6-5 and TRBJ1-5; a possible D gene is TRBD1 (6 bases). Germline-derived CDR1 and CDR2 are MNHEY and SVGAGI. The CDR3 loop spans 14 amino acids. The ends were cut back, 6 bases at V and 7 bases at J, with 16 bases in the middle. CDR3 DNA: TGTGCCAGCAGACCCCAGGGGCGCGGACAGCCCCAGCATTTT. Residues: CASRPQGRGQPQHF.

The chain employs TRBV5-6 and TRBJ2-2; either TRBD1 or TRBD2 may fit D (5 bases each). In germline, CDR1 is SGHDT, CDR2 YYEEEE. The V and J ends lost 4 bases and 8 bases respectively, with 21 bases between them. The CDR3 extends over 16 amino acids. The CDR3 protein is CASSRPGPDGGGELFF. As DNA, the CDR3 is TGTGCCAGCAGCCGGCCGGGGCCCGACGGTGGAGGGGAGCTGTTTTTT.

Relative to its sample, this clonotype is medium-sized. This chain joins TRBV12-5 and TRBJ2-7, with a possible D match to TRBD2 (5 bases). The germline gives CDR1 LGHNT, CDR2 FRNRAP. The CDR3 runs to 14 residues. Trimming left V 1 base short and J 0 bases short, with 7 bases between. The CDR3 sequence is CASGLGTVSYEQYF. In nucleotides, the CDR3 is TGTGCTAGTGGTTTGGGGACTGTCTCCTACGAGCAGTACTTC.

V gene TRBV29-1 combines with J gene TRBJ2-7; D perhaps matches TRBD2 (5 bases). V shed 4 bases and J shed 5 bases, with 12 bases lying between them. Germline CDR1 reads SQVTM; CDR2 reads ANQGSEA. The CDR3 consists of 12 residues. The CDR3 nucleotides read TGCAGCGTTGCCGGGAAATGGAACGAGCAGTACTTC. As protein: CSVAGKWNEQYF.

About this clonotype itself: Likely a read error: the CDR3 ends without its conserved phenylalanine or tryptophan. The limits of the CDR3 on the DNA are not certain, so only TCRdb's listed CDR3 is given. J is TRBJ2-5 and V is TRBV7-9; TRBD1, the D gene given by the table, was not confirmed from the DNA. The CDR3 spans 14 residues, counting both ends. CDR1 is SEHNR, CDR2 FQNEAQ, per germline (reference sequence). CDR3 protein: CASSSVRGQETQYL.

The chain couples TRBV6-6 to TRBJ1-2; perhaps TRBD1 as D (6 bases). The CDR3 is 14 amino acids. The V gene's germline CDR1 is MNHNY and CDR2 SVGAGI (reference sequence). The ends were cut back, 4 bases at V and 7 bases at J, with 16 bases in the middle. The DNA for the CDR3 is TGTGCCAGCAGTTCACGCGGGGGGGCAGGTGGCTACACCTTC. It yields the protein CASSSRGGAGGYTF.

This clonotype is termed large. This chain links TRBV6-6 with TRBJ1-3; D remains ambiguous. The CDR3 has 15 amino acids. The germline V and J ends were trimmed by 2 bases and 0 bases, with 8 bases remaining between them. CDR1 is MNHNY, CDR2 SVGAGI, per germline (reference sequence). CDR3 nucleotide sequence: TGTGCCAGCAGTTACGGAGGTAGCTCTGGAAACACCATATATTTT. It specifies CASSYGGSSGNTIYF.

This clonotype came up once. J is TRBJ1-5 and V is TRBV27; no clear D. The CDR3 covers 13 residues. Germline CDR1 is MNHEY and CDR2 is SMNVEV (reference sequence). Trimming took 2 bases from V and 4 from J, leaving 6 bases between them. In DNA form, the CDR3 reads TGTGCCAGCAGTTTAATGGGAAATCAGCCCCAGCATTTT. It codes for CASSLMGNQPQHF.

The V and J genes are TRBV2 and TRBJ1-6; D call uncertain. CDR3 length equals 14 residues. From germline, CDR1 is SNHLY and CDR2 FYNNEI. The V end was cut by 6 bases, the J end by 7 bases, with 13 bases between. CDR3 sequence: CASSAPSTNSPLHF. CDR3 sequence (DNA): TGTGCCAGCAGCGCGCCGAGTACGAATTCACCCCTCCACTTT.

This clonotype came up a few times. The V and J genes are TRBV14 and TRBJ2-5; 8 bases map to TRBD1. Per germline, CDR1 SGHDN and CDR2 FVKESK. With 0 bases clipped from V and 4 bases from J, the junction kept 4 bases outside the gene matches. The CDR3 runs 15 residues. In DNA form, the CDR3 reads TGTGCCAGCAGCCAAGATCTCAGGGGGCCAGAGACCCAGTACTTC. This gives the protein CASSQDLRGPETQYF. The full variable domain, in which reference TRBV14 and TRBJ2-5 provide the parts outside the CDR3, is EAGVTQFPSHSVIEKGQTVTLRCDPISGHDNLYWYRRVMGKEIKFLLHFVKESKQDESGMPNNRFLAERTGGTYSTLKVQPAELEDSGVYFCASSQDLRGPETQYFGPGTRLLVL.

This clonotype is termed large (0.1 to 1%). This chain uses TRBV19 with TRBJ2-2; 9 nucleotides line up with TRBD1. V lost 4 bases to trimming and J lost 3 bases; unmatched junction nucleotides: 3. Germline CDR1 reads LNHDA; CDR2 reads SQIVND (reference sequence). The CDR3 sequence is 15 residues long. DNA of the CDR3: TGTGCCAGTAGTAGGGACAGGGTAGACACCGGGGAGCTGTTTTTT. Protein: CASSRDRVDTGELFF.

The table lists this clonotype with a few counts. V gene TRBV5-5 combines with J gene TRBJ2-7; D call uncertain. Trimming took off 2 bases at V and 2 bases at J, with 11 bases between the two ends. Germline V gene sequence: CDR1 SGHKS, CDR2 YYEKEE (reference sequence). This CDR3 has 14 amino acids. The CDR3 coding sequence is TGTGCCAGCAGCTTTCGGTACGGCACCTACGAGCAGTACTTC. Amino acids: CASSFRYGTYEQYF.